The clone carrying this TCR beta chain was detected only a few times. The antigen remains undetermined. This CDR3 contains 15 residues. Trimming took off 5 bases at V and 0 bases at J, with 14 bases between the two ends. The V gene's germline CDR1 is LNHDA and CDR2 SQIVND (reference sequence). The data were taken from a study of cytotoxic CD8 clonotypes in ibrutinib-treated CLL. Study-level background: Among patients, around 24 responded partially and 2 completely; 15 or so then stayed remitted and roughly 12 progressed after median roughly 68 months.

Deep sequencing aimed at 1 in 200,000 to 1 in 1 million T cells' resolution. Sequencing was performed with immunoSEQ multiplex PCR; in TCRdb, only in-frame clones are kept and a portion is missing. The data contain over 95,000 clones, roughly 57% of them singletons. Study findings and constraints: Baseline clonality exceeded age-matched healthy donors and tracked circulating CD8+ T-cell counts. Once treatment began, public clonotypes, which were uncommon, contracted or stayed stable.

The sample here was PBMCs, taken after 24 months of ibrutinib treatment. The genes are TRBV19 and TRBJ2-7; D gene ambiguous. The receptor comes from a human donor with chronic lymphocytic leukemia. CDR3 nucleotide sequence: TGTGCCAGTAGTTGGGAAGGGTCAGGCTCCTACGAGCAGTACTTC. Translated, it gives CASSWEGSGSYEQYF.